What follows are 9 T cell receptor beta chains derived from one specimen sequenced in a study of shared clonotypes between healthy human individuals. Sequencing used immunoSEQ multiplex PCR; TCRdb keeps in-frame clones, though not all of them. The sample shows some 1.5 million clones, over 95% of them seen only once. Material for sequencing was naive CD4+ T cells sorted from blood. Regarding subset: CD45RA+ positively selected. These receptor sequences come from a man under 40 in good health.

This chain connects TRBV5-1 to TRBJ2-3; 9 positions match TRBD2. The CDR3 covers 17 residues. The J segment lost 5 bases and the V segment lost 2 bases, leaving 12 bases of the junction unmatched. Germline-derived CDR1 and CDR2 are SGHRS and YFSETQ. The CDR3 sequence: CASSLGTSSYQGDTQYF. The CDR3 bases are TGCGCCAGCAGCTTAGGGACTAGCTCATACCAAGGAGATACGCAGTATTTT.

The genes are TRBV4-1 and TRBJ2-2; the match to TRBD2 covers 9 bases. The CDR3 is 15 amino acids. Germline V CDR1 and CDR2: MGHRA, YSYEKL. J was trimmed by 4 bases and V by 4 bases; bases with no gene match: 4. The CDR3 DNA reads TGCGCCAGCAGCCGTCTAGCGGGAATCACCGGGGAGCTGTTTTTT. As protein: CASSRLAGITGELFF.

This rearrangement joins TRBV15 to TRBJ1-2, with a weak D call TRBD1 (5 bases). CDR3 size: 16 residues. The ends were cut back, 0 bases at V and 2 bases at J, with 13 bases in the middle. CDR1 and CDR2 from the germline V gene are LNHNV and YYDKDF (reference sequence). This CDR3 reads CATSRDYLQVNYGYTF. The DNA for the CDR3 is TGTGCCACCAGCAGAGATTACTTACAGGTCAACTATGGCTACACCTTC.

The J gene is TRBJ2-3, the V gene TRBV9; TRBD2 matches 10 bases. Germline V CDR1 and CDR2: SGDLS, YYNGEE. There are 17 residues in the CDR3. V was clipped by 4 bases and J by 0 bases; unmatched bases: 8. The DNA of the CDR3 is TGTGCCAGCAGCTTGTCGGGACTAGCGACTAGCACAGATACGCAGTATTTT. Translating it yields CASSLSGLATSTDTQYF. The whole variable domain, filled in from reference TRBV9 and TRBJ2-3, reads DSGVTQTPKHLITATGQRVTLRCSPRSGDLSVYWYQQSLDQGLQFLIQYYNGEERAKGNILERFSAQQFPDLHSELNLSSLELGDSALYFCASSLSGLATSTDTQYFGPGTRLTVL.

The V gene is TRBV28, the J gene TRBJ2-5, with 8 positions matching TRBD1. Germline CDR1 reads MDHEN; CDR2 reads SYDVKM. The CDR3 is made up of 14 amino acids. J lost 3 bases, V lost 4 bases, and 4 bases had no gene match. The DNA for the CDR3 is TGTGCCAGCAGTTCCCCAGGGGGCAAAGAGACCCAGTACTTC. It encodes CASSSPGGKETQYF.

CDR3 DNA: TGTGCCAGCATTGGACAGGGTAAAGCTTTCTTT. Amino acid sequence: CASIGQGKAFF. This chain joins TRBV2 and TRBJ1-1; 8 bases map to TRBD1. CDR3 length: 11 amino acids. Germline V gene lookup returns CDR1 SNHLY and CDR2 FYNNEI. J was trimmed by 9 bases and V by 7 bases; bases with no gene match: 4.

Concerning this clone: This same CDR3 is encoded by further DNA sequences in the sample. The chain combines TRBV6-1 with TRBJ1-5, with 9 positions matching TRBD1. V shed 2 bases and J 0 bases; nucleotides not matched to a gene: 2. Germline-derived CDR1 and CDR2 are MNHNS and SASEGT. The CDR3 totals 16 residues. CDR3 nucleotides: TGTGCCAGCAGTGAAAGGACAGGGGCTAGCAATCAGCCCCAGCATTTT. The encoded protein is CASSERTGASNQPQHF.

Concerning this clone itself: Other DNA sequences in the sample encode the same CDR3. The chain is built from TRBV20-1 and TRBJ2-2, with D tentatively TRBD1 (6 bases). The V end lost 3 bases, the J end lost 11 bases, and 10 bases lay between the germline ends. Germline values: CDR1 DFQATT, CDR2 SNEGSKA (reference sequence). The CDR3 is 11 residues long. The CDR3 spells CSARSRGELFF. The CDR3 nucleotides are TGCAGTGCTAGGTCCAGGGGAGAGCTGTTTTTT.

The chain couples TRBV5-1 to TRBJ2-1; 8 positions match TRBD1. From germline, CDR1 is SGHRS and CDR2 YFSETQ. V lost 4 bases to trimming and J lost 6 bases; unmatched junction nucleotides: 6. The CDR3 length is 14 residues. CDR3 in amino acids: CASSPGQGSNEQFF. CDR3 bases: TGCGCCAGCAGCCCCGGACAGGGTAGCAATGAGCAGTTCTTC.